The source of this T cell receptor (beta chain) is a study of T-cell reconstitution after alpha-beta-depleted transplantation in children. A library of TCRbeta sequences, prepared with unique molecular identifiers, was generated. MiXCR, applied by TCRdb to the PCR reads, yields one record per CDR3 protein. Among hundreds of thousands of distinct CDR3 sequences listed, approximately 17% were seen once. Germline V gene lookup returns CDR1 GTSNPN and CDR2 SVGIG (reference sequence). The length of the CDR3 is 14 residues. Trimming took off 2 bases at V and 0 bases at J, with 10 bases between the two ends. This clonotype was detected ten times or more.

Sample: PBMCs from the stem cell graft donor, taken from the stem cell graft. The V and J genes are TRBV30 and TRBJ1-2; D is unresolved. This TCR was sampled from a human donor who donated a stem cell graft to a child with acute myeloid leukemia. CDR3 in DNA: TGTGCCTGGAGTAACGGAATCACTAACTATGGCTACACCTTC. Translating it yields CAWSNGITNYGYTF.